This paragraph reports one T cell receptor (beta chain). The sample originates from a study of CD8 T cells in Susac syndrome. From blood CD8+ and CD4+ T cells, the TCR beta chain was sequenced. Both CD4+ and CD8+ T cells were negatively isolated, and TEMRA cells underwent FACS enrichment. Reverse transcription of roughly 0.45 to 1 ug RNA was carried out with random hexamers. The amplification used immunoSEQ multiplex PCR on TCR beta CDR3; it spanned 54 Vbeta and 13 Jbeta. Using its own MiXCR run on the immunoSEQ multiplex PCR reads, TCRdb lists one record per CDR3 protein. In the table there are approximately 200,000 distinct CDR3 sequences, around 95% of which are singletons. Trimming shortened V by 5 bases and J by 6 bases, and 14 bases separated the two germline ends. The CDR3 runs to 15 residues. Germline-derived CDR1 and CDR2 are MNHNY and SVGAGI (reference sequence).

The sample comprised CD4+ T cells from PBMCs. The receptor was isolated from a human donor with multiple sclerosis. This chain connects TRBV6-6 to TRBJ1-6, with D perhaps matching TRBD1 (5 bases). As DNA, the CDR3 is TGTGCCAGCAGTGGTCTGGGGGGTGGTAATTCACCCCTCCACTTT. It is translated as CASSGLGGGNSPLHF.